Included here is one T cell receptor (beta chain) sequence, with context. CDR3 length: 14 residues. The germline V gene encodes CDR1 KGHSH and CDR2 LQKENI. V lost 4 bases to trimming and J lost 5 bases, with 15 bases between them. Per the original data handling: Estimates of nucleated cell counts were drawn from the amplification of reference gene primers. The data were produced by immunoSEQ multiplex PCR, yet TCRdb's version contains in-frame clones alone and is incomplete. The DNA was the basis for D and trimming; V, J and clone size are from that table. The sample lists approximately 150,000 clones, about 80% seen once, with approximately 11% in the top ten. This sample was included in a study of blood T cell repertoires in COVID-19. Study-wide background: Acute-phase and convalescent COVID-19 samples originated in the United States, Italy and Spain. T cells, B-cell-depleted T cells, or PBMCs provided the cDNA or gDNA that served as material.

This receptor was obtained from a man aged 65 to 79 with active or convalescent COVID-19. The sequenced sample was peripheral blood. J is TRBJ2-7 and V is TRBV18; perhaps TRBD2 as D (5 bases). The CDR3 loop is CASSQETSSHEQYF. The CDR3 DNA sequence: TGTGCCAGCTCACAGGAAACTAGTTCCCACGAGCAGTACTTC.